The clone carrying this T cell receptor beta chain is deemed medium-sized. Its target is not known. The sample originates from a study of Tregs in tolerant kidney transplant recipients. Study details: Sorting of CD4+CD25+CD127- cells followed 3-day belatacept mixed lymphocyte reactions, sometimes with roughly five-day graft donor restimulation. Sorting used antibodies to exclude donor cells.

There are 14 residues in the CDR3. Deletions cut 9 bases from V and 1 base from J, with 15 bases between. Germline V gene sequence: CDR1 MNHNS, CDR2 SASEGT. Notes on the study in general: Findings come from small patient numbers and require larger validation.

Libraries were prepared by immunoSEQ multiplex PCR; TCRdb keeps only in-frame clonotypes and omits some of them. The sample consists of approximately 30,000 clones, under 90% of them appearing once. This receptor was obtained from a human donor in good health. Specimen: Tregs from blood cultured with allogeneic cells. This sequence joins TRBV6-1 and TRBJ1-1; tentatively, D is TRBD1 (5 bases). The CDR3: CARTYRLQNTEAFF. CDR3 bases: TGTGCCAGGACGTACAGGCTCCAGAACACTGAAGCTTTCTTT.